A single sample gave rise to the 27 T cell receptor beta chains below, sequenced in a study of T cell responses to AZD1222 COVID-19 vaccine (dated by TCRdb to the early 2020s). The time point label on this specimen signifies: baseline before first vaccination. The library was produced with the immunoSEQ multiplex PCR assay. The source is immuneACCESS, and TCRdb retained only in-frame sequences with V and J called. Part of the clones is not carried over; for the studies checked, unresolved V genes explain less than half of this, and the remainder is unexplained. This sample comprises 120,000 or so clones, roughly nine tenths of them detected only once. The ten largest clones take up around 30% of the sample. The sequenced sample was peripheral blood, obtained on day 0 of AZD1222 vaccination. Source of these receptors: an adult in good health.

The CDR3 nucleotides are TGCGCCAACCGACAGGGGCGGGAGACCCAGTACTTC. Translated: CANRQGRETQYF. This rearrangement joins TRBV10-1 to TRBJ2-5, with 8 bases matching TRBD1. Germline CDR1 and CDR2: WNHNN and SYGVQD (reference sequence). The V segment lost 10 bases and the J segment 5 bases; nucleotides outside the gene matches: 6. This CDR3 is 12 amino acids long.

The chain is built from TRBV4-1 and TRBJ2-3; either TRBD1 or TRBD2 may fit D (5 bases each). Trimming removed 1 base at V and 3 bases at J, with 14 bases between. Looked up from germline, CDR1 is MGHRA and CDR2 is YSYEKL. CDR3 length: 16 residues. The CDR3 loop is CASSQAGTSGTDTQYF. The CDR3 DNA sequence: TGCGCCAGCAGCCAAGCAGGGACCAGCGGAACAGATACGCAGTATTTT.

The chain is built from TRBV12-3 or TRBV12-4 and TRBJ1-3; D gene unclear. The CDR3 is 13 residues long. V dropped 0 bases and J dropped 4 bases, with 4 bases sitting between them. Here the CDR3 reads CASSLALGNTIYF. Written as DNA, the CDR3 is TGTGCCAGCAGTTTAGCACTGGGAAACACCATATATTTT.

The chain couples TRBV9 to TRBJ2-7; D is unclear. CDR1 is SGDLS, CDR2 YYNGEE, per germline. The CDR3 runs 14 residues. Trimming stripped 5 bases from V and 3 bases from J, with 15 bases between. CDR3 nucleotide sequence: TGTGCCAGCAGTCCCGACTCAGGAAGCTACGAGCAGTACTTC. Encoded protein: CASSPDSGSYEQYF.

This clone was recorded many times. The CDR3 here is CASSLDGAYEQYF. Written as DNA, the CDR3 is TGTGCCAGCAGTCTCGACGGGGCCTACGAGCAGTACTTC. The chain joins TRBV6-5 to TRBJ2-7, with D maybe TRBD2 (5 bases). Germline CDR1 reads MNHEY; CDR2 reads SVGAGI. V shed 5 bases and J shed 2 bases, with 10 bases lying between them. This CDR3 has 13 residues.

This clone appeared a few times. J is TRBJ1-5 and V is TRBV9; 7 bases match TRBD1. J gave up 4 bases and V 2 bases, and 0 bases lay outside the gene matches. Germline V gene data show CDR1 as SGDLS and CDR2 as YYNGEE. The CDR3 runs to 13 residues. CDR3 amino acids: CASSVGQNQPQHF. The CDR3 nucleotides read TGTGCCAGCAGCGTGGGACAGAATCAGCCCCAGCATTTT.

The chain recombines TRBV7-8 with TRBJ2-5, with 7 bases aligning to TRBD2. V gave up 1 base and J gave up 5 bases; unmatched junction bases: 7. Germline V gives CDR1 SGHVS, CDR2 FQNEAQ. This CDR3 is 15 amino acids long. CDR3 sequence reads: CASSLGVGREETQYF. CDR3 in DNA: TGTGCCAGCAGCTTAGGGGTGGGGCGGGAGGAGACCCAGTACTTC. Variable domain in full (rest from reference TRBV7-8 and TRBJ2-5): GAGVSQSPRYKVAKRGQDVALRCDPISGHVSLFWYQQALGQGPEFLTYFQNEAQLDKSGLPSDRFFAERPEGSVSTLKIQRTQQEDSAVYLCASSLGVGREETQYFGPGTRLLVL.

This clone was detected only a few times. The rearrangement joins TRBV4-2 to TRBJ2-5; TRBD1 matches at 7 bases. Trimming removed 1 base from V and 5 bases from J; junction bases left unmatched: 4. The CDR3 covers 14 residues. The V gene's germline CDR1 is LGHNA and CDR2 YNFKEQ. The chain's CDR3 is CASSQGSRGETQYF. In nucleotides, the CDR3 is TGTGCCAGCAGCCAAGGCAGCAGGGGGGAGACCCAGTACTTC.

The chain joins TRBV5-1 to TRBJ2-1; 9 nucleotides line up with TRBD1. The length of the CDR3 is 16 residues. The germline V gene has CDR1 SGHRS and CDR2 YFSETQ. The junction had 7 bases not matched to a gene; V was cut back by 4 bases and J by 2 bases. In nucleotides, the CDR3 is TGCGCCAGCAGCGTGGAGGGACAGGGTACCTACAATGAGCAGTTCTTC. Its translation is CASSVEGQGTYNEQFF. The whole variable domain, remainder taken from reference TRBV5-1 and TRBJ2-1, is KAGVTQTPRYLIKTRGQQVTLSCSPISGHRSVSWYQQTPGQGLQFLFEYFSETQRNKGNFPGRFSGRQFSNSRSEMNVSTLELGDSALYLCASSVEGQGTYNEQFFGPGTRLTVL.

The chain carries TRBV12-3 or TRBV12-4 and TRBJ2-2; D unclear. V lost 6 bases and J lost 3, with 5 bases in between. The CDR3 is 12 residues long. CDR3 protein: CASSSDTGELFF. CDR3 DNA: TGTGCCAGCAGCTCCGACACCGGGGAGCTGTTTTTT.

The chain carries TRBV19 and TRBJ2-3; D unclear. The V gene's germline CDR1 is LNHDA and CDR2 SQIVND (reference sequence). The CDR3 runs 13 residues. V was shortened by 3 bases and J by 1 base, with 5 bases between the two germline ends. This CDR3 reads CASSIAGTDTQYF. CDR3 DNA: TGTGCCAGTAGTATCGCGGGCACAGATACGCAGTATTTT.

The rearrangement uses TRBV6-2 or TRBV6-3 and TRBJ2-1; TRBD2 matches at 11 bases. The germline V gene encodes CDR1 MNHEY and CDR2 SVGEGT. This CDR3 is built from 14 residues. The trim removed 6 bases at V and 8 bases at J, leaving 6 bases unmatched. CDR3 sequence reads: CASRPSGGTDEQFF. The CDR3 coding sequence is TGTGCCAGCAGGCCTAGCGGGGGGACTGATGAGCAGTTCTTC.

The J gene is TRBJ1-1, the V gene TRBV21-1; no DNA check was done on the table's D call, TRBD1. TRBV21-1 is termed a pseudogene. The CDR3 runs 16 residues. CDR3: CASSKVRSPPNTEAFF. As DNA, the CDR3 is TGTGCCAGCAGCAAGGTCAGGTCACCTCCGAACACTGAAGCTTTCTTT.

The gene calls are TRBV19 and TRBJ2-7; D is undetermined. Trimming cost V 5 bases and J 6 bases, with 14 bases left between them. The CDR3 has 13 amino acids. Germline CDR1 and CDR2: LNHDA and SQIVND (reference sequence). The CDR3 protein is CASSPGRALEQYF. CDR3 nucleotides: TGTGCCAGTAGTCCGGGTCGCGCCCTCGAGCAGTACTTC.

V is TRBV5-1 and J is TRBJ1-3; no clear D. Germline-derived CDR1 and CDR2 are SGHRS and YFSETQ. With 1 base removed from V and 0 bases from J, the gap between germline ends came to 14 bases. The CDR3 extends over 17 amino acids. The DNA for the CDR3 is TGCGCCAGCAGCTTGTCCGCGCAGCGGTCCTCTGGAAACACCATATATTTT. It encodes CASSLSAQRSSGNTIYF.

The chain has TRBV27 and TRBJ2-6; 7 bases align to TRBD1. CDR3 length: 15 residues. Germline values: CDR1 MNHEY, CDR2 SMNVEV (reference sequence). Germline trimming cut 6 bases from V and 2 bases from J; bases unmatched to any gene: 4. Here the CDR3 DNA reads TGTGCCAGCAGACTAGACAGGGCTGGGGCCAACGTCCTGACTTTC. Translated, it gives CASRLDRAGANVLTF. The full variable domain, completed using reference TRBV27 and TRBJ2-6, is EAQVTQNPRYLITVTGKKLTVTCSQNMNHEYMSWYRQDPGLGLRQIYYSMNVEVTDKGDVPEGYKVSRKEKRNFPLILESPSPNQTSLYFCASRLDRAGANVLTFGAGSRLTVL.

The chain uses TRBV6-5 and TRBJ1-5; D may be TRBD1 (5 bases). Trimming cost V 4 bases and J 6 bases, with 13 bases left between them. CDR3 length: 14 residues. The germline V gene encodes CDR1 MNHEY and CDR2 SVGAGI. CDR3 protein: CASSFSRGSQPQHF. Written as DNA, the CDR3 is TGTGCCAGCAGTTTTTCACGGGGGTCTCAGCCCCAGCATTTT.

The V gene is TRBV6-5, the J gene TRBJ2-7; tentatively, D is TRBD2 (6 bases). Per the germline V gene, CDR1 is MNHEY and CDR2 is SVGAGI. Trimming removed 2 bases at V and 4 bases at J, with 18 bases between. The CDR3 is made up of 16 amino acids. CDR3 sequence: CASSYAGPRGSYEQYF. DNA for the CDR3: TGTGCCAGCAGTTACGCCGGGCCGCGGGGTTCGTACGAGCAGTACTTC.

The V and J genes are TRBV7-2 and TRBJ1-2; no reliable D call. CDR1 SGHTA and CDR2 FQGNSA come from the germline V gene. The V gene lost 0 bases and the J gene lost 0 bases, with 8 bases spanning the gap. The CDR3 covers 15 residues. Here the CDR3 reads CASSLASGTNYGYTF. CDR3 DNA: TGTGCCAGCAGCTTAGCATCCGGGACTAACTATGGCTACACCTTC.

This clone appeared a few times. The genes are TRBV19 and TRBJ2-5; possible D gene TRBD2, 5 bases. Per germline, CDR1 LNHDA and CDR2 SQIVND (reference sequence). V lost 2 bases and J 5 bases, leaving 18 bases between the germline ends. The CDR3 has 16 amino acids. The CDR3 reads CASSIISAGGRETQYF. DNA for the CDR3: TGTGCCAGTAGTATAATTTCGGCGGGCGGCCGGGAGACCCAGTACTTC.

The gene calls are TRBV5-1 and TRBJ2-7; D remains unclear. V was cut by 3 bases and J by 7 bases, with 17 bases left in between. Germline V lookup: CDR1 SGHRS, CDR2 YFSETQ. The CDR3 runs to 14 residues. CDR3 sequence reads: CASSSHGAFEEQYF. CDR3 bases: TGCGCCAGCAGCTCCCATGGAGCATTCGAGGAGCAGTACTTC.

V and J are TRBV2 and TRBJ1-5; 9 nucleotides line up with TRBD1. V trimming: 4 bases; J trimming: 6 bases; junction bases outside the gene matches: 4. This CDR3 has 14 amino acids. Germline V gene sequence: CDR1 SNHLY, CDR2 FYNNEI. CDR3 loop: CASSARQGGQPQHF. CDR3 in DNA: TGTGCCAGCAGTGCGCGACAGGGGGGTCAGCCCCAGCATTTT.

This clone was counted between two and nine times. The rearrangement links TRBV11-3 to TRBJ2-7; D uncertain. CDR3 size: 12 residues. Trimming pared 4 bases from V and 3 bases from J, leaving 7 bases between. Per the germline V gene, CDR1 is SGHNT and CDR2 is YENEEA. The CDR3 DNA is TGTGCCAGCAGCTCGGACGGCTACGAGCAGTACTTC. Protein product: CASSSDGYEQYF.

The V and J genes are TRBV3-1 (or the pseudogene TRBV3-2) and TRBJ2-1; the match to TRBD2 covers 9 bases. The germline V gene encodes CDR1 LGHDT and CDR2 YNNKEL (reference sequence). The trim removed 3 bases at V and 15 bases at J, leaving 6 bases unmatched. The CDR3 runs to 12 residues. The CDR3 spells CASSQSGLATFF. The CDR3 nucleotides are TGTGCCAGCAGCCAGTCCGGACTAGCGACGTTCTTC.

In this sample, this clone turned up once. CDR3 nucleotide sequence: TGTGCCAGCCCGGAGGAGCTGTTTTTT. Translated: CASPEELFF. The chain is built from TRBV7-9 and TRBJ2-2; no clear D gene. V was clipped by 8 bases and J by 10 bases, with 5 bases between them. Germline CDR1 is SEHNR and CDR2 is FQNEAQ (reference sequence). The CDR3 is 9 residues long.

CDR3 amino acids: CASSYSQGAFYEQYF. The CDR3 region has the DNA TGTGCCAGCAGTTACTCGCAGGGGGCGTTTTACGAGCAGTACTTC. The chain carries TRBV6-2 or TRBV6-3 and TRBJ2-7, with 8 bases that match TRBD1. CDR1 is MNHEY, CDR2 SVGEGT, per germline. This CDR3 is 15 amino acids long. Trimming took 0 bases from V and 4 from J; bases not matched to a gene: 5.

The chain links TRBV6-1 to TRBJ1-2; D possibly corresponds to TRBD1 (6 bases). The CDR3 sequence is 13 residues long. Per the germline V gene, CDR1 is MNHNS and CDR2 is SASEGT. Trimming pared 6 bases from V and 3 bases from J, leaving 11 bases between. The CDR3 loop is CASRVTGDYGYTF. CDR3 nucleotides: TGTGCCAGCAGGGTGACAGGAGACTATGGCTACACCTTC.